These 29 T cell receptor beta chains originate from one sample sequenced in a study of blood T cell repertoires in COVID-19. The assay was immunoSEQ multiplex PCR, and TCRdb's table has in-frame clones only and misses some. The sample includes tens of thousands of clones, nearly 80% of them seen just once. The sample comprised peripheral blood. The receptor set was obtained from a human donor in a cohort sampled during active COVID-19.

This clone was seen a single time. V usage is TRBV21-1 and J usage is TRBJ2-5; no DNA check was done on the table's D call, TRBD1. TRBV21-1 is a recognized pseudogene. There are 16 residues in the CDR3. For the CDR3, the DNA is TGTGCCAGCAGCAAAAAGTTCCCAGGGGGCAAAGAGACCCAGTACTTC. This sequence encodes CASSKKFPGGKETQYF.

The V and J genes are TRBV6-5 and TRBJ2-7; 10 bases line up with TRBD1. Trimming removed 7 bases from V and 5 bases from J; junction bases left unmatched: 8. There are 14 residues in the CDR3. Germline-derived CDR1 and CDR2 are MNHEY and SVGAGI. This CDR3 is CASIDRDRGHEQYF. The CDR3 bases are TGTGCCAGCATCGACCGGGACAGGGGCCACGAGCAGTACTTC.

V is TRBV29-1 and J is TRBJ2-1; D ambiguous. V lost 4 bases and J lost 7, with 5 bases in between. CDR1 and CDR2 from the germline V gene are SQVTM and ANQGSEA. This CDR3 comprises 10 residues. CDR3 protein: CSVGVNEQFF. CDR3 DNA: TGCAGCGTTGGAGTGAATGAGCAGTTCTTC.

The CDR3 coding sequence is TGTGCCAGCAGACTGGACAGGGGGAGGAGGGAGCAGTACTTC. It specifies CASRLDRGRREQYF. V usage is TRBV27 and J usage is TRBJ2-7; 10 bases are shared with TRBD1. The CDR3 sequence is 14 residues long. Germline loops: CDR1 MNHEY, CDR2 SMNVEV (reference sequence). V dropped 6 bases and J dropped 7; count of bases not matched to a gene: 9.

This clone turned up a few times. This sequence joins TRBV5-4 and TRBJ1-4, with 10 bases aligning to TRBD1. In germline, CDR1 is SGHNT, CDR2 YYREEE (reference sequence). Trimming took 4 bases from V and 0 from J; bases not matched to a gene: 3. The CDR3 runs to 16 residues. The CDR3 DNA sequence: TGTGCCAGCAGCGAGGGACAGGGGACAACTAATGAAAAACTGTTTTTT. Its protein is CASSEGQGTTNEKLFF.

The chain employs TRBV14 and TRBJ2-7, with 7 positions matching TRBD2. The CDR3 is 15 amino acids. V trimming: 4 bases; J trimming: 5 bases; junction bases outside the gene matches: 11. Germline assignment: CDR1 SGHDN and CDR2 FVKESK. The CDR3 region is CASSPLGGGFNEQYF. CDR3 in DNA: TGTGCCAGCAGCCCCCTGGGCGGGGGTTTCAACGAGCAGTACTTC. Full variable domain (missing parts from reference TRBV14 and TRBJ2-7): EAGVTQFPSHSVIEKGQTVTLRCDPISGHDNLYWYRRVMGKEIKFLLHFVKESKQDESGMPNNRFLAERTGGTYSTLKVQPAELEDSGVYFCASSPLGGGFNEQYFGPGTRLTVT.

This clone is a singleton in its sample. The rearrangement joins TRBV4-3 to TRBJ2-3; 9 bases are a match to TRBD2. Germline trimming cut 2 bases from V and 10 bases from J; bases unmatched to any gene: 13. The CDR3 is made up of 16 amino acids. Germline-derived CDR1 and CDR2 are LGHNA and YSLEER. The CDR3 spells CASSQSGGHGAVAQYF. The CDR3 DNA is TGCGCCAGCAGCCAAAGCGGGGGGCACGGCGCCGTGGCGCAGTATTTT.

This chain joins TRBV19 and TRBJ1-2; no firm D call. The ends were cut back, 5 bases at V and 3 bases at J, with 10 bases in the middle. The CDR3 totals 13 residues. Germline V gene lookup returns CDR1 LNHDA and CDR2 SQIVND (reference sequence). This chain's CDR3 is CASSSRVDYGYTF. CDR3 in DNA: TGTGCCAGTAGTTCCCGGGTCGACTATGGCTACACCTTC.

The chain links TRBV5-1 to TRBJ1-2; a weak D match, TRBD1 (6 bases). The V end lost 4 bases, the J end lost 3 bases, and 13 bases lay between the germline ends. The length of the CDR3 is 14 residues. Germline CDR1 is SGHRS and CDR2 is YFSETQ. The DNA of the CDR3 is TGCGCCAGCAGCCAGTTACAGGGTGACTATGGCTACACCTTC. Protein: CASSQLQGDYGYTF.

This chain links TRBV18 with TRBJ1-4; TRBD1 aligns across 7 bases. Germline lookup yields CDR1 KGHSH and CDR2 LQKENI. The CDR3 is 15 amino acids. Unmatched junction bases numbered 10, after V lost 6 bases and J lost 6 bases. The CDR3: CASSEIGGLDEKLFF. CDR3 nucleotide sequence: TGTGCCAGCTCGGAGATAGGGGGCTTGGATGAAAAACTGTTTTTT. Based on the CDR3 plus reference TRBV18 and TRBJ1-4, the full variable domain is NAGVMQNPRHLVRRRGQEARLRCSPMKGHSHVYWYRQLPEEGLKFMVYLQKENIIDESGMPKERFSAEFPKEGPSILRIQQVVRGDSAAYFCASSEIGGLDEKLFFGSGTQLSVL.

The chain couples TRBV24-1 to TRBJ2-3; 13 bases are a match to TRBD2. The CDR3 sequence is 20 residues long. The germline V gene encodes CDR1 KGHDR and CDR2 SFDVKD. The ends lost 4 bases at V and 6 bases at J; junction bases unmatched: 18. The DNA for the CDR3 is TGTGCCACCAGTGACCGAGGGACTAGCGGGACCTCACACCGACGGGATACGCAGTATTTT. This encodes CATSDRGTSGTSHRRDTQYF.

The V gene is TRBV4-1, the J gene TRBJ1-2; TRBD1 agrees at 7 bases. Germline V CDR1 and CDR2: MGHRA, YSYEKL. The V segment lost 3 bases and the J segment 5 bases; nucleotides outside the gene matches: 9. This CDR3 region has 15 residues. The CDR3 sequence is CASSQADRVGYGYTF. The CDR3 nucleotides read TGCGCCAGCAGCCAGGCCGACAGGGTTGGGTATGGCTACACCTTC.

The V and J genes are TRBV11-2 and TRBJ2-1; D is undetermined. The CDR3 spans 13 residues. Germline CDR1 and CDR2: SGHAT and FQNNGV. Trimming took off 6 bases at V and 4 bases at J, with 10 bases between the two ends. CDR3 sequence (DNA): TGTGCCAGCAGTCAGACCAGGTACAATGAGCAGTTCTTC. It translates to CASSQTRYNEQFF.

The chain joins TRBV24-1 to TRBJ2-7, with D tentatively TRBD1 (5 bases). Germline V CDR1 and CDR2: KGHDR, SFDVKD. This CDR3 region has 13 residues. V lost 4 bases and J lost 4, with 10 bases in between. The CDR3 is CATSESYRYEQYV. In DNA form, the CDR3 reads TGTGCCACCAGTGAGAGTTACAGGTACGAGCAGTACGTC.

CDR3 coding DNA: TGTGCCAGTAGTCTCATCAAAGTGGGCGTGCCCACAGATACGCAGTATTTT. Translation gives CASSLIKVGVPTDTQYF. The rearrangement joins TRBV19 to TRBJ2-3, with no clear D. Per germline, CDR1 LNHDA and CDR2 SQIVND (reference sequence). This CDR3 has 17 residues. The germline V and J ends were trimmed by 5 bases and 2 bases, with 20 bases remaining between them.

This clone was seen more than once but under ten times. The chain joins TRBV6-1 to TRBJ1-2; weak D call: TRBD1 (6 bases). Germline V CDR1 and CDR2: MNHNS, SASEGT. Trimming removed 2 bases from V and 7 bases from J, with 14 bases in between. This CDR3 is 14 amino acids long. CDR3 DNA sequence: TGTGCCAGCAGTGAACTAGGGGGAGGGATTGGCTACACCTTC. It translates to CASSELGGGIGYTF.

This clone was counted a few times. The chain uses TRBV9 and TRBJ2-7, with TRBD2 identical over 11 bases. Unmatched junction bases numbered 0, after V lost 1 base and J lost 0 bases. The germline V gene has CDR1 SGDLS and CDR2 YYNGEE. This CDR3 comprises 15 residues. The CDR3 DNA follows: TGTGCCAGCAGCGTACTAGCGGGAGGCTCCTACGAGCAGTACGTC. Translation: CASSVLAGGSYEQYV.

The chain employs TRBV7-8 and TRBJ2-5, with 7 bases matching TRBD2. The CDR3 runs 15 residues. Germline V gene data show CDR1 as SGHVS and CDR2 as FQNEAQ. V shed 5 bases, J shed 5 bases, and the junction held 11 bases outside the gene matches. This CDR3 is CASSPRSGGDETQYF. For the CDR3, the DNA is TGTGCCAGCAGCCCGCGTAGTGGGGGGGATGAGACCCAGTACTTC.

The chain employs TRBV10-3 and TRBJ1-6; D gene unclear. The CDR3 runs 12 residues. Germline CDR1 ENHRY, CDR2 SYGVKD. V lost 8 bases and J lost 6, with 8 bases in between. The CDR3 loop is CAIGGINSPLHF. The CDR3, as DNA: TGTGCCATCGGCGGCATTAATTCACCCCTCCACTTT.

The J gene is TRBJ1-1, the V gene TRBV27; D gene unclear. The CDR3 contains 17 residues. Germline CDR1 reads MNHEY; CDR2 reads SMNVEV (reference sequence). V gave up 2 bases and J gave up 6 bases, with 22 bases separating them. The CDR3 bases are TGTGCCAGCAGTTTAATCTCCCGTGGAGGAGGCGCGTCTGAAGCTTTCTTT. Its translation is CASSLISRGGGASEAFF.

The J gene is TRBJ1-4, the V gene TRBV7-2; weak D call: TRBD1 (5 bases). V was trimmed by 3 bases and J by 7 bases, leaving 15 bases between them. Germline V lookup: CDR1 SGHTA, CDR2 FQGNSA. The CDR3 contains 15 residues. For the CDR3, the DNA is TGTGCCAGCAGCTTCTCTGGGGCCCCGACTGAAAAACTGTTTTTT. This translates into CASSFSGAPTEKLFF.

The rearrangement joins TRBV12-3 or TRBV12-4 to TRBJ1-1, with D possibly matching TRBD1 (5 bases). V dropped 3 bases and J dropped 6 bases, with 11 bases sitting between them. There are 13 residues in the CDR3. Here the CDR3 reads CASSFVGAAEAFF. In DNA form, the CDR3 reads TGTGCCAGCAGTTTCGTAGGGGCCGCTGAAGCTTTCTTT.

The chain couples TRBV5-4 to TRBJ2-3; TRBD2 is a possible D gene (6 bases). Germline V lookup: CDR1 SGHNT, CDR2 YYREEE (reference sequence). Trimming removed 3 bases at V and 5 bases at J, with 19 bases between. The CDR3 consists of 16 residues. CDR3 coding DNA: TGTGCCAGCAGCTCGGGGGTAGGCCTACGGCGAGATACGCAGTATTTT. Protein sequence: CASSSGVGLRRDTQYF.

The chain has TRBV20-1 and TRBJ1-6, with 8 bases that match TRBD1. The CDR3 loop spans 16 amino acids. Trimming removed 3 bases from V and 3 bases from J; junction bases left unmatched: 7. The germline V gene encodes CDR1 DFQATT and CDR2 SNEGSKA (reference sequence). The CDR3 is CSASGQGELYNSPLHF. CDR3 DNA sequence: TGCAGTGCTAGTGGACAGGGTGAACTCTATAATTCACCCCTCCACTTT.

The J gene is TRBJ2-7, the V gene TRBV18, with 9 positions matching TRBD1. The CDR3 length is 15 residues. With V trimmed by 5 bases and J by 2 bases, 7 bases remained unmatched. Germline CDR1 reads KGHSH; CDR2 reads LQKENI. The CDR3 nucleotides read TGTGCCAGCTCATCGACCGGGACAGGGCCCTACGAGCAGTACGTC. Its translation: CASSSTGTGPYEQYV.

The V gene is TRBV24-1, the J gene TRBJ2-5, with 9 bases fitting TRBD2. This CDR3 is 15 amino acids long. The germline CDR1 and CDR2 sequences are KGHDR and SFDVKD. Trimming at V came to 6 bases and at J to 3 bases, leaving 7 bases not matched to a gene. The CDR3 DNA reads TGTGCCACCAGTAGGGGCGGGGGGGCCGAAGAGACCCAGTACTTC. Residues: CATSRGGGAEETQYF.

A few counts support this clone. This sequence joins TRBV30 and TRBJ1-4; 7 bases match TRBD1. CDR3 size: 13 residues. The trim removed 5 bases at V and 5 bases at J, leaving 5 bases unmatched. The germline V gene has CDR1 GTSNPN and CDR2 SVGIG (reference sequence). The CDR3 region is CAWGQAENEKLFF. CDR3 DNA sequence: TGTGCCTGGGGACAGGCAGAAAATGAAAAACTGTTTTTT.

This clone was observed a few times. J is TRBJ2-3 and V is TRBV6-5, with TRBD2 matching 7 bases. Unmatched junction bases numbered 8, after V lost 6 bases and J lost 5 bases. This CDR3 is 14 amino acids long. CDR1 is MNHEY and CDR2 is SVGAGI in the germline V gene. The CDR3 DNA follows: TGTGCCAGCAGCCGGGGGGTTATGGTAGATACGCAGTATTTT. The encoded protein is CASSRGVMVDTQYF.

This rearrangement joins TRBV19 to TRBJ2-3; a possible D gene is TRBD2 (5 bases). V lost 4 bases to trimming and J lost 4 bases, with 9 bases between them. This CDR3 has 13 amino acids. Per the germline V gene, CDR1 is LNHDA and CDR2 is SQIVND (reference sequence). The CDR3: CASSTGVSDTQYF. Written as DNA, the CDR3 is TGTGCCAGTAGTACCGGGGTCTCAGATACGCAGTATTTT.